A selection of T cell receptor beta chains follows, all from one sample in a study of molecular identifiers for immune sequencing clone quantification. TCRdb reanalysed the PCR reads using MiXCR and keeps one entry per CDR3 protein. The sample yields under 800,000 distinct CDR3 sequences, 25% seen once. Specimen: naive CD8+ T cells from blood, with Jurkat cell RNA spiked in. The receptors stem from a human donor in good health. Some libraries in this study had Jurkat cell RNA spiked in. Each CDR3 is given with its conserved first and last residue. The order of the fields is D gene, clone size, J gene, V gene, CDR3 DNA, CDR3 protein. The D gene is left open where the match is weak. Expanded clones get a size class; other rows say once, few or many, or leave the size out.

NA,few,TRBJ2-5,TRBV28,TGTGCCAGCAGTTTGTCTTCAGGGTGGCAAGAGACCCAGTACTTC,CASSLSSGWQETQYF
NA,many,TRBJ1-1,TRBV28,TGTGCCAGCAGTTTGGACATGGGATTGGGCACTGAAGCTTTCTTT,CASSLDMGLGTEAFF
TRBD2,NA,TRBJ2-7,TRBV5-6,TGTGCCAGCAGCGATATTCGGACTAGCGTGTCCTACGAGCAGTACTTC,CASSDIRTSVSYEQYF
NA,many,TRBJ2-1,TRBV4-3,TGCGCCAGCAGCCAAGTAAGAGGGTACAATGAGCAGTTCTTC,CASSQVRGYNEQFF
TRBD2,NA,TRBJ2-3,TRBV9,TGTGCCAGCAGCGCTTGGACTAGCGGGAGAGACACGCAGTATTTT,CASSAWTSGRDTQYF
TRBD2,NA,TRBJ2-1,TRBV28,TGTGCCAGCAGACCGATTACCGGGACTAGCGTGATGAATGAGCAGTTCTTC,CASRPITGTSVMNEQFF
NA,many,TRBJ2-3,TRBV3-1,TGTGCCAGCAGCCAGCCCTACACAGATACGCAGTATTTT,CASSQPYTDTQYF
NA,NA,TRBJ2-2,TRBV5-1,TGCGCCAACAGCCCGGATGACACCCGATCCCTCCGGGAGCTGTTTTTT,CANSPDDTRSLRELFF
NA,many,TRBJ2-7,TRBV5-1,TGCGCCAGCAGCTTGGAGGACGGCCGGGGGTTCTACGAGCAGTACTTC,CASSLEDGRGFYEQYF
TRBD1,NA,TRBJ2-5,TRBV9,TGTGCCTGCAGCGTAGCGGACAGGGGGCTAGGCGAGACCCAGTACTTC,CACSVADRGLGETQYF
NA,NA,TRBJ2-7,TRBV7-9,TGTGCCAGCAGCTTAGAGCAGGGCCCTTCCTACGAGCAGTACTTC,CASSLEQGPSYEQYF
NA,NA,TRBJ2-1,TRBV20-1,TGCAATACTAAAATAGCCCTCAAAAGCCGCTCCTACCATGAGCCGTTCTTC,CNTKIALKSRSYHEPFF
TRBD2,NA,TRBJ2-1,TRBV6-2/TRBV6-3,TGTGCCAGCAGTTACTCCCCTAGCGGTTACAATGAGCAGTTCTTC,CASSYSPSGYNEQFF
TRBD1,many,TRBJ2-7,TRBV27,TGTGCCAGCAGCTCTCAGGGGGCCTACGAGCAGTACTTC,CASSSQGAYEQYF
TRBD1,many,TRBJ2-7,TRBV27,TGTGCCAGCAGGCCGGGACAGGGGGCCTACGAGCAGTACTTC,CASRPGQGAYEQYF
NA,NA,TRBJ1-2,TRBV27,TGTGCCAGCAGTTACAGCGTTAACTATGGCTACACCTTC,CASSYSVNYGYTF
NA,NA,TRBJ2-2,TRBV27,TGTGCCAGCGGATATCAGGACGGACTCTACACCGGGGAGCTGTTTTTT,CASGYQDGLYTGELFF
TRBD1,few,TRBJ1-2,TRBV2,TGTGCCAGCAGTTTCCTCAGGGGGGACAGGGGGCTTGAGGGCTATGGCTACACCTTC,CASSFLRGDRGLEGYGYTF
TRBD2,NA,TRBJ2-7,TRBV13,TGTGCCAGCAGCTTAGGTAGGCCTAGCGGTTCCTACGAGCGGTACTTC,CASSLGRPSGSYERYF
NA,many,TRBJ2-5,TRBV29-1,TGCAGCGTTCAGGACGGCTACCAAGAGACCCAGTACTTC,CSVQDGYQETQYF
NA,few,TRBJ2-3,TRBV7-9,TGTGCCAGCAGCCCCCCGGGGGGCGCTAGCACAGATACGCAGTATTTT,CASSPPGGASTDTQYF
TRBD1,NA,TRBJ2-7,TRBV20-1,TGCAGTGCTACGAGTTCCGGGACAGGGGGGTGGGAGCAGTACTTC,CSATSSGTGGWEQYF
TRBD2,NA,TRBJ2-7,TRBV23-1,TGCGCCAGCAGTCAATTGCCGGGACTACAATCCTACGAGCAGTACTTC,CASSQLPGLQSYEQYF
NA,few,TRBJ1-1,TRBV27,TGTGCCAGCGGGAGCCCACAGGGTAGCACTGAAGCTTTCTTT,CASGSPQGSTEAFF
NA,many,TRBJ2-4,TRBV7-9,TGTGCCAGCAGCTTAGTCGTGCAGGGCCAGGAACAGTACTTC,CASSLVVQGQEQYF
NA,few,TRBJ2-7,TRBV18,TGTGCCAGTTCACCAATACAGGAAGTCTACGAGCAGTACTTC,CASSPIQEVYEQYF
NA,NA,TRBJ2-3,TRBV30,TGTGCCTGGAGTGTAGACCACCGCGGGGATACGCAGTATTTT,CAWSVDHRGDTQYF
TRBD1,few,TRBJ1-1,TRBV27,TGTGCCAGCAGCCAGTTACAGGGGTGGGACACTGAAGCTTTCTTT,CASSQLQGWDTEAFF
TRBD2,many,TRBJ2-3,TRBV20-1,TGCAGTGCTAAACCGGGACTAGTTTTCGATACGCAGTATTTT,CSAKPGLVFDTQYF
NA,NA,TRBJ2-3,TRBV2,TGTGCCAGCACTCATAGACAGGCTTTTCTGAGCCACACAGATACGCAGTATTTT,CASTHRQAFLSHTDTQYF
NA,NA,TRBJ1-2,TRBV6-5,TGTGCCAGCAGTTACACCCCAGGGGCCGGCTACACCTTC,CASSYTPGAGYTF
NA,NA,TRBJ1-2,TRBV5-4,TGTGCCAGCAGCTTGGAGGACACTGGAACGTTCTATGGCTACACCTTC,CASSLEDTGTFYGYTF
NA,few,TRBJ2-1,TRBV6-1,TGTGCCAGCGGGGATGGGGTGGACAATGAGCAGTTCTTC,CASGDGVDNEQFF
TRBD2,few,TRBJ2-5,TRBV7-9,TGTGCCAGCAGCTCCCGGACTAGTCCGCAAGAGACCCAGTACTTC,CASSSRTSPQETQYF
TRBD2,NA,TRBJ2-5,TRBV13,TGTGCCAGCAGCTTAGGTGCTAGCGGGGGCGAGACCCAGTACTTC,CASSLGASGGETQYF
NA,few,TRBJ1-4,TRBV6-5,TGTGCCAGCAGTTACTCGGCGGACAGCTTCGGTGAAAAACTGTTTTTT,CASSYSADSFGEKLFF
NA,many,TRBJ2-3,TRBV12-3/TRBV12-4,TGTGCCAGCACCACACACACAGATACGCAGTATTTT,CASTTHTDTQYF
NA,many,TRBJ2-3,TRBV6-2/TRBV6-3,TGTGCCAGCAGTCCGTCGGCGGCGGCAGATACGCAGTATTTT,CASSPSAAADTQYF
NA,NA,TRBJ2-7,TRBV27,TGTGCCAGCAGTTCGCCAGAAGGCCACGAGCAGTACTTC,CASSSPEGHEQYF
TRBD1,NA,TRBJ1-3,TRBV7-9,TGTGCCAGCAGCTTACCGGGACAGGGGGAATACACCATATATTTT,CASSLPGQGEYTIYF
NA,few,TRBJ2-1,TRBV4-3,TGCGCCAGCAGCCAAGATTCGAGGAGTGAGCAGTTCTTC,CASSQDSRSEQFF
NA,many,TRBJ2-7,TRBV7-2,TGTGCCAGCAGCCCCTCGCCGGGACAACTCCCAGGGAGCCGCTACGAGCAGTACTTC,CASSPSPGQLPGSRYEQYF
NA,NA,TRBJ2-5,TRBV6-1,TGTGCCAGCAGTGAAGTGAATTGGAGTCAAGAGACCCAGTACTTC,CASSEVNWSQETQYF
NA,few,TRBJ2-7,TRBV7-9,TGTGCCAGCAGCTTAGGTCGAGGGGCGGGCGACGAGCAGTACTTC,CASSLGRGAGDEQYF